Following are 26 T cell receptor beta chains from one sample sequenced in a study of low-dose radiotherapy and immunotherapy resistance in tumors. TRAV- and TRBV-specific primers primed first-strand cDNA, covering alpha and beta chains. Amplification of TCRs used a constant-region primer and V-primer adapter for around 18 PCR cycles. TCRdb analysed the reads with MiXCR anew, one entry per CDR3 protein. The table lists around 33,000 distinct CDR3 sequences, under 55% of them singletons. The time point: after trial treatment. Treatment described: LDRT plus nivolumab, ipilimumab, low-dose cyclophosphamide and aspirin (RACIN trial). This specimen was PBMCs, taken after low-dose radiotherapy plus immunotherapy. The receptor source for this set is a male donor with gallbladder cancer.

This clonotype was detected only a few times. The chain combines TRBV11-2 with TRBJ2-3; D remains unclear. The germline V gene encodes CDR1 SGHAT and CDR2 FQNNGV. The CDR3 loop spans 15 amino acids. V lost 6 bases, J lost 5 bases, and 18 bases lay in between. This chain's CDR3 is CASSPGQLAQDTQYF. For the CDR3, the DNA is TGTGCCAGCAGTCCCGGGCAGTTGGCACAAGATACGCAGTATTTT.

A single count supports this clonotype. V gene TRBV2 combines with J gene TRBJ1-1, with unresolved D. V was shortened by 8 bases and J by 8 bases, with 9 bases between the two germline ends. Germline V gene sequence: CDR1 SNHLY, CDR2 FYNNEI. There are 10 residues in the CDR3. CDR3 region: CASRVSEAFF. CDR3 DNA sequence: TGTGCCAGCCGGGTGTCCGAAGCTTTCTTT.

V and J are TRBV12-3 or TRBV12-4 and TRBJ1-1; 7 bases match TRBD1. The V segment lost 1 base and the J segment 0 bases; nucleotides outside the gene matches: 5. This CDR3 is built from 16 residues. CDR3 region: CASSLGRGRMNTEAFF. Here the CDR3 DNA reads TGTGCCAGCAGTTTAGGCAGGGGGAGGATGAACACTGAAGCTTTCTTT.

This chain links TRBV20-1 with TRBJ2-1; maybe TRBD1 (6 bases). The V gene lost 0 bases and the J gene lost 4 bases, with 13 bases spanning the gap. Germline V gene sequence: CDR1 DFQATT, CDR2 SNEGSKA (reference sequence). CDR3 length: 15 amino acids. The CDR3 protein is CSAREGRGGYNEQFF. CDR3 DNA: TGCAGTGCTAGAGAGGGCCGAGGGGGTTACAATGAGCAGTTCTTC.

The rearrangement joins TRBV19 to TRBJ2-1; D unclear. The CDR3 length is 15 residues. Germline V gene sequence: CDR1 LNHDA, CDR2 SQIVND (reference sequence). The V gene lost 4 bases and the J gene lost 0 bases, with 10 bases spanning the gap. The CDR3 bases are TGTGCCAGTAGTAAGGTTGGGAACTCCTACAATGAGCAGTTCTTC. Encoded protein: CASSKVGNSYNEQFF. Together with reference TRBV19 and TRBJ2-1, the CDR3 gives the full variable domain: DGGITQSPKYLFRKEGQNVTLSCEQNLNHDAMYWYRQDPGQGLRLIYYSQIVNDFQKGDIAEGYSVSREKKESFPLTVTSAQKNPTAFYLCASSKVGNSYNEQFFGPGTRLTVL.

In its sample, this clonotype was seen a few times. V usage is TRBV5-1 and J usage is TRBJ1-6; no clear D. CDR3 length: 14 residues. From germline, CDR1 is SGHRS and CDR2 YFSETQ. V was cut by 4 bases and J by 7 bases, with 12 bases left in between. CDR3 in DNA: TGCGCCAGCAGCAAAGGATCGGCGAATTCACCCCTCCACTTT. Translating it yields CASSKGSANSPLHF.

CDR3 residues: CATQTSGRARQFF. In nucleotides, the CDR3 is TGTGCCACCCAGACTAGCGGGAGGGCCAGACAGTTCTTC. The chain couples TRBV28 to TRBJ2-1; 14 positions match TRBD2. Unmatched junction bases numbered 9, after V lost 10 bases and J lost 13 bases. Germline V gene data show CDR1 as MDHEN and CDR2 as SYDVKM. The CDR3 consists of 13 residues. Looking up the rest from reference TRBV28 and TRBJ2-1 gives the full variable domain: DVKVTQSSRYLVKRTGEKVFLECVQDMDHENMFWYRQDPGLGLRLIYFSYDVKMKEKGDIPEGYSVSREKKERFSLILESASTNQTSMYLCATQTSGRARQFFGPGTRLTVL.

The V and J genes are TRBV5-5 and TRBJ2-5; a weak D match, TRBD1 (6 bases). The V and J ends lost 5 bases and 2 bases respectively, with 10 bases between them. CDR3 length: 13 residues. The V gene's germline CDR1 is SGHKS and CDR2 YYEKEE (reference sequence). CDR3 DNA sequence: TGTGCCAGCAGTCGACAGGAGCAAGAGACCCAGTACTTC. Translation: CASSRQEQETQYF.

V and J are TRBV27 and TRBJ1-6, with a possible D match to TRBD1 (6 bases). Germline CDR1 MNHEY, CDR2 SMNVEV (reference sequence). CDR3 size: 13 residues. Trimming removed 6 bases at V and 10 bases at J, with 13 bases between. The CDR3 sequence is CASRSDSSSPLHF. DNA for the CDR3: TGTGCCAGCAGATCGGACAGCTCATCACCCCTCCACTTT.

This clonotype was observed a handful of times. This rearrangement joins TRBV2 to TRBJ2-7; 9 bases are a match to TRBD2. The CDR3 runs to 13 residues. CDR1 SNHLY and CDR2 FYNNEI come from the germline V gene. V lost 6 bases, J lost 5 bases, and 5 bases stayed unmatched. The CDR3 spells CASSPSGTNEQYF. The CDR3 nucleotides read TGTGCCAGCAGCCCTAGCGGGACCAACGAGCAGTACTTC.

With regard to this clonotype: It may be a read error: a sequence one base away is much more abundant. The chain recombines TRBV28 with TRBJ2-1; a weak D match, TRBD2 (7 bases). This CDR3 is 15 amino acids long. Germline V CDR1 and CDR2: MDHEN, SYDVKM. The CDR3 loop is CASSTWGGPYKEQFF. In DNA form, the CDR3 reads TGTGCCAGCAGTACATGGGGGGGGCCGTACAAAGAGCAGTTCTTC.

The chain links TRBV28 to TRBJ1-2, with unresolved D. This CDR3 comprises 13 residues. The germline V gene encodes CDR1 MDHEN and CDR2 SYDVKM. Trimming removed 3 bases from V and 4 bases from J, with 9 bases in between. The CDR3 DNA reads as TGTGCCAGCAGTTTTGGGCAGCTCTATGGCTACACCTTC. The encoded protein is CASSFGQLYGYTF.

V usage is TRBV10-3 and J usage is TRBJ2-3; 8 bases agree with TRBD2. V lost 10 bases, J lost 2 bases, and 11 bases stayed unmatched. Germline CDR1 and CDR2: ENHRY and SYGVKD. The CDR3 is 15 amino acids. The CDR3: CATTSSGGSTDTQYF. The CDR3 DNA reads TGTGCCACCACTTCCAGCGGGGGATCCACAGATACGCAGTATTTT.

The chain joins TRBV28 to TRBJ2-5; 14 nucleotides agree with TRBD2. Germline assignment: CDR1 MDHEN and CDR2 SYDVKM. Trimming at V came to 10 bases and at J to 3 bases, leaving 10 bases not matched to a gene. The CDR3 has 16 residues. The CDR3 DNA reads as TGTGCCACCGGACTAGCGGGGGGCCCGGTTAAAGAGACCCAGTACTTC. It encodes CATGLAGGPVKETQYF.

As to this clonotype: A far larger clone differs by one base, so this is likely a read error. The V gene is TRBV3-1, the J gene TRBJ2-1, with D tentatively TRBD2 (7 bases). The V end lost 4 bases, the J end lost 10 bases, and 11 bases lay between the germline ends. There are 12 residues in the CDR3. Germline assignment: CDR1 LGHDT and CDR2 YNNKEL (reference sequence). The CDR3 DNA reads TGTGCCAGCAGCCGGGGCGGGGGCGAGCAGTTCTTC. Encoded protein: CASSRGGGEQFF.

This clonotype was seen ten or more times. The V call is TRBV12-3 or TRBV12-4, the J call TRBJ1-1; D uncertain. The CDR3 length is 14 residues. The germline V and J ends were trimmed by 3 bases and 3 bases, with 11 bases remaining between them. In DNA form, the CDR3 reads TGTGCCAGCAGTTTGTCGAGCCTCTACACTGAAGCTTTCTTT. Amino acids: CASSLSSLYTEAFF.

V usage is TRBV20-1 and J usage is TRBJ2-1; a weak D match, TRBD1 (5 bases). The CDR3 totals 14 residues. Between the trimmed V and J ends, which lost 2 bases and 10 bases, there was a span of 18 bases. Germline-derived CDR1 and CDR2 are DFQATT and SNEGSKA (reference sequence). This CDR3 is CSARPGQSSYEQFF. As DNA, the CDR3 is TGCAGTGCTAGACCCGGACAATCTTCCTACGAGCAGTTCTTC.

This clonotype is medium-sized in the sample. The chain links TRBV18 to TRBJ2-5; D unresolved. The germline V gene encodes CDR1 KGHSH and CDR2 LQKENI. The CDR3 covers 15 residues. Trimming shortened V by 8 bases and J by 1 base, and 17 bases separated the two germline ends. As DNA, the CDR3 is TGTGCCAGCACAACGGGCGTCCAGCGCCAAGAGACCCAGTACTTC. Its translation: CASTTGVQRQETQYF.

This clonotype has a handful of counts. The rearrangement joins TRBV28 to TRBJ2-3; no clear D. The V end was cut by 2 bases, the J end by 5 bases, with 2 bases between. The CDR3 is made up of 11 amino acids. Germline V CDR1 and CDR2: MDHEN, SYDVKM. This chain's CDR3 is CASSLRDTQYF. The CDR3 region has the DNA TGTGCCAGCAGTTTAAGAGATACGCAGTATTTT.

The rearrangement links TRBV2 to TRBJ1-1, with D unresolved. Trimming left V 3 bases short and J 0 bases short, with 8 bases between. This CDR3 has 14 amino acids. CDR1 is SNHLY, CDR2 FYNNEI, per germline. CDR3 protein: CASSDPRLNTEAFF. In DNA form, the CDR3 reads TGTGCCAGCAGTGATCCCAGATTGAACACTGAAGCTTTCTTT.

This rearrangement joins TRBV28 to TRBJ2-2, with TRBD1 as a possible D gene (5 bases). Germline CDR1 MDHEN, CDR2 SYDVKM. This CDR3 is built from 16 residues. Trimming removed 7 bases at V and 2 bases at J, with 17 bases between. The CDR3 spells CASIPRVSANTGELFF. CDR3 coding DNA: TGTGCCAGCATTCCCAGGGTCTCGGCTAACACCGGGGAGCTGTTTTTT.

The CDR3 is CASRPGPLTLSGANVLTF. CDR3 nucleotide sequence: TGTGCCAGCAGGCCGGGACCCCTAACCCTCTCTGGGGCCAACGTCCTGACTTTC. The chain has TRBV28 and TRBJ2-6; D assignment may be TRBD1 or TRBD2 (5 bases each). Germline assignment: CDR1 MDHEN and CDR2 SYDVKM. The CDR3 loop spans 18 amino acids. The ends were cut back, 6 bases at V and 0 bases at J, with 18 bases in the middle.

V gene TRBV11-2 combines with J gene TRBJ2-5; tentatively, D is TRBD1 (6 bases). The CDR3 sequence is 15 residues long. Trimming stripped 1 base from V and 7 bases from J, with 16 bases between. Germline values: CDR1 SGHAT, CDR2 FQNNGV. The CDR3 loop reads CASSLGGPGQRTQYF. In DNA form, the CDR3 reads TGTGCCAGCAGCTTAGGGGGCCCGGGACAAAGGACCCAGTACTTC.

The CDR3 DNA sequence: TGTGCCAGCACCCCGGGACACATTGGCGAGCAGTACTTC. Residues: CASTPGHIGEQYF. The chain uses TRBV6-2 or TRBV6-3 and TRBJ2-7; perhaps TRBD1 as D (6 bases). This CDR3 region has 13 residues. Trimming removed 7 bases from V and 6 bases from J, with 16 bases in between. From germline, CDR1 is MNHEY and CDR2 SVGEGT.

About this clonotype: The likely explanation is a read error, given a far larger clone one base away. The J gene is TRBJ2-6, the V gene TRBV6-8, with D possibly TRBD2 on 5 matching bases. Trimming took off 8 bases at V and 4 bases at J, with 21 bases between the two ends. Per germline, CDR1 MNHGY and CDR2 SAAAGT. The CDR3 is made up of 17 amino acids. CDR3 sequence reads: CASGPRSRQRGANVLTF. The CDR3 DNA reads as TGTGCCAGCGGTCCCCGGAGTCGCCAGCGGGGGGCCAACGTCCTGACTTTC.

The chain is built from TRBV2 and TRBJ1-1; TRBD1 is a possible D gene (6 bases). Germline values: CDR1 SNHLY, CDR2 FYNNEI. Trimming took off 5 bases at V and 0 bases at J, with 13 bases between the two ends. The CDR3 consists of 15 residues. Here the CDR3 DNA reads TGTGCCAGCAGTCGACTGCAGGGGATGAACACTGAAGCTTTCTTT. It codes for CASSRLQGMNTEAFF.